This record covers a single T cell receptor (beta chain). This record belongs to a study of blood T cell repertoires in COVID-19. Original processing methods: From reference gene primer amplification, estimates of nucleated cell counts were derived. Clones were read by immunoSEQ multiplex PCR, and TCRdb kept only the in-frame ones, dropping some. Clone size and the V and J calls come from that table; the DNA yielded D and trimming. The sample contains 200,000 to 250,000 clones, around 83% of which appear only once. Participant-reported clinical history was the basis for cohort assignment. The sequenced material came from PBMCs or T cells enriched from blood (not recorded which). This sequence was found in a middle-aged woman with acute COVID-19.

The CDR3 sequence is CASSLSQAGVAFF. The CDR3 DNA sequence: TGTGCCAGCAGCTTATCCCAGGCGGGTGTCGCTTTCTTT. The chain links TRBV7-2 to TRBJ1-1, with D unresolved. The CDR3 contains 13 residues. Germline CDR1 reads SGHTA; CDR2 reads FQGNSA. The V end was cut by 2 bases, the J end by 11 bases, with 15 bases between.